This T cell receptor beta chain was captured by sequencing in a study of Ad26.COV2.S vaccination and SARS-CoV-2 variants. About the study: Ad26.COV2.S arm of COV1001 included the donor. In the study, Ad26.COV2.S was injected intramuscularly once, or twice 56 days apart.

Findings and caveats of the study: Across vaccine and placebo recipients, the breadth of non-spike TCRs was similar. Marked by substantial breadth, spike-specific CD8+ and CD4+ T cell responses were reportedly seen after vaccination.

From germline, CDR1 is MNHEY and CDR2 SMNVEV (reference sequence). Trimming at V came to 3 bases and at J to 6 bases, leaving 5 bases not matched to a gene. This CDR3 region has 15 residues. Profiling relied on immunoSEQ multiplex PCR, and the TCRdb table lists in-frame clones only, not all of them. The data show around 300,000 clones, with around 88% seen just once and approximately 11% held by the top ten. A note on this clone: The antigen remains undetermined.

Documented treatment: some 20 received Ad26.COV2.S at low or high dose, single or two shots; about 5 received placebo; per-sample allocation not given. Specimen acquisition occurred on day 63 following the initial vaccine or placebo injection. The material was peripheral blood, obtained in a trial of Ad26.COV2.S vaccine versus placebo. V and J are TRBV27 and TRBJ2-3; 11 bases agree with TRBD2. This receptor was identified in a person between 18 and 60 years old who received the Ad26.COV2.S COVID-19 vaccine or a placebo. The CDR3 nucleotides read TGTGCCAGCAGTTTGCTGACTAGCGGGGCGGATACGCAGTATTTT. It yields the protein CASSLLTSGADTQYF.